The clone carrying this TCR beta chain has just a few counts. What it binds is unknown. This sample was included in a study of T-cell reconstitution after alpha-beta-depleted transplantation in children. Using unique molecular identifiers, the investigators prepared the TCRbeta library. TCRdb reanalysed the PCR reads using MiXCR and keeps one entry per CDR3 protein. This table holds about 870,000 distinct CDR3 sequences, 15% to 20% found once. V lost 7 bases, J lost 7 bases, and 16 bases stayed unmatched. The germline V gene has CDR1 SEHNR and CDR2 FQNEAQ (reference sequence). This CDR3 comprises 16 residues. Points from the study as a whole: Recipient T cells and thymic progenitors that survived gave rise to the high TCRbeta diversity observed at day 60 in some patients. A year had passed since transplant, and T-cell counts and diversity by then came mostly from newly produced T cells. In patients about two months after transplant, alpha-beta T cells reportedly arose from several hundred expanded graft clones.

This specimen was PBMCs, mostly from graft donor cells, taken 360 days after TCRalphabeta/CD19-depleted stem cell transplant. This chain uses TRBV7-9 with TRBJ1-5; 7 bases are shared with TRBD1. The receptor's source is a male patient younger than 18 who had a stem cell transplant for acute lymphoblastic leukemia, so the T cells may come from the graft donor. CDR3 sequence reads: CASTNRGRYPRQPQHF. The CDR3 DNA reads as TGTGCCAGCACCAACAGGGGACGGTATCCTCGGCAGCCCCAGCATTTT.